This record concerns one TCR beta chain sequence. What this receptor recognizes is not known. No base quality information exists; no much larger clone differs at one position. Library prep was done by the immunoSEQ multiplex PCR assay. Held by TCRdb, this immuneACCESS table contains in-frame sequences only and omits some clones. Under half of the omission traces to an unresolved V gene where checked; the cause of the rest is unknown. The sample has around 130,000 clones on record, 80% to 90% of them singletons. Of the sample, 40% falls within the top ten clones. This sample was included in a study of control samples from healthy donors and cancer patients (dated by TCRdb to about 2020). The sequenced sample consisted of blood. This TCR was recovered from a middle-aged man in good health.

CDR3 protein: CASGRDRAENTEAFF. The nucleotide sequence reads TGTGCCAGCGGGCGGGACAGGGCCGAGAACACTGAAGCTTTCTTT. The sequence joins TRBV11-2 to TRBJ1-1; the central 9 bases match TRBD1. From V the trimming removes 8 bases and from J it removes 1 base, while the gene matches leave 8 bases of the junction unaccounted for. Reading from cysteine to phenylalanine, the CDR3 counts 15 amino acids. Of the read, only the CDR3 DNA is kept; its 45 bases are in frame from base 1. The germline V gene provides CDR1 SGHAT and CDR2 FQNNGV.